This T cell receptor beta chain was sequenced for a study of CD8+ T cells in alopecia areata (dated by TCRdb to the late 2010s). The study in broad terms: The treated patients took part in an open-label pilot trial in which moderate-to-severe alopecia areata was treated with oral tofacitinib at 5 to 10 mg twice daily. The RNA source kit depended on sample type: the PAXgene miRNA kit for fixed scalp, the miRNeasy kit for PBMCs, and the RNeasy kit for mouse skin. Patients stayed on tofacitinib for 6 to 18 months and then had 6 months of follow-up off drug so that delayed response and recurrence could be assessed. To study T cell clonal expansion in alopecia areata, the researchers applied high-throughput TCRbeta sequencing to both the C3H/HeJ mouse model and human patients. TCRbeta CDR3 regions were amplified by immunoSEQ multiplex PCR using 35 Vbeta forward and 13 Jbeta reverse primers. Human TCRbeta sequencing covered scalp tissue and sorted CD4+ and CD8+ peripheral blood T cells from patchy and totalis/universalis alopecia areata patients and healthy controls. Tofacitinib-treated patients had biopsies at baseline and at 4 and 24 weeks of treatment, with a later scalp biopsy in several patients. Clonality in the scalp was compared among normal scalp (n=4), patchy alopecia areata scalp (n=8), and alopecia totalis/universalis scalp (n=8). In treated patients, disease severity was measured using the SALT score, which gives the percentage of scalp surface area affected.

The time point label for this specimen denotes: 24 weeks on oral tofacitinib. This specimen's treatment or condition label, interpreted: oral pan-JAK inhibitor, 5-10 mg twice daily. Peripheral blood and lesional scalp punch biopsies were obtained from patients with alopecia areata. PBMCs were isolated by density centrifugation and stained for CD3, CD4 and CD8, after which CD4+ and CD8+ T cells were sorted on a FACSAria. The library was generated by the immunoSEQ multiplex PCR assay. RNA was extracted from all samples and reverse transcribed into cDNA as template for TCR sequencing. SuperScript III was used for first-strand cDNA synthesis, primed with a 2:1 mix of oligo-dT and random hexamers. Amplification bias was assessed with a synthetic immune receptor repertoire, and residual bias was removed computationally. The study's processing was this. After raw reads were preprocessed to remove errors, the CDR3 was defined following IMGT conventions as running from the conserved cysteine to phenylalanine. Clonality was computed as 1 minus the Shannon entropy, with the entropy normalized by log2 of the number of productive unique TCRs. Scalp TCRbeta sequences were cross-referenced with sorted blood CD4 and CD8 repertoires so that the CD4 or CD8 identity of scalp clones could be inferred. TCRdb retrieved this table from immuneACCESS and kept in-frame rearrangements only. Not all clones are present; in checked studies, unresolved V genes account for under half, and no reason is known for the remainder. The DNA was the basis for D and trimming; V, J and clone size are from that table. Recorded for this sample are over 150,000 clones; about 60% of them occurred a single time. The top ten clonotypes cover 10% to 15% of the sample.

Study-wide conclusions, independent of this receptor: During tofacitinib treatment, many expanded lesional clones stuck around in both scalp and blood, and this persistence may partly explain why relapse happens after treatment is stopped. Because the treated cohort was small and had only one nonresponder, larger studies are needed to examine links between baseline CD8+ expansion and response. Tofacitinib significantly decreased scalp clonality and the number of expanded CD8+ clones among the top 100 scalp clones. Shared TCR sequences between patients were less evident than in mice, which may be partly attributable to HLA diversity in the patient population. Unlike mouse skin, which is dominated by gammadelta T cells, normal human skin has resident alphabeta T cells that are also sequenced, and this complicates analysis of the scalp TCR repertoire. Lesional scalp, especially in alopecia totalis/universalis, showed higher clonality and more expanded CD8+ clones than normal scalp, suggesting antigenic drive.

As concerns this clone: Its antigen specificity is not known. Per-base qualities were not stored, and no clone one base away is much larger.

Trimming removed 3 bases from V and 3 bases from J, leaving 11 bases between the germline ends. From the germline V gene, CDR1 is MGHRA and CDR2 is YSYEKL. The CDR3 contains 15 residues, cysteine and phenylalanine counted. The CDR3 DNA has 45 bases and is translated from base 1. The sample here was CD8+ T cells sorted from blood, taken at week 24, from a patient treated with tofacitinib. Recombination linked TRBV4-1 to TRBJ1-4, with the D gene not clear enough to name. This receptor was taken from a human donor with alopecia areata. At the DNA level, the sequence is TGCGCCAGCAGCCAGCAGGTGACTTCTAATGAAAAACTGTTTTTT. The translation is CASSQQVTSNEKLFF.